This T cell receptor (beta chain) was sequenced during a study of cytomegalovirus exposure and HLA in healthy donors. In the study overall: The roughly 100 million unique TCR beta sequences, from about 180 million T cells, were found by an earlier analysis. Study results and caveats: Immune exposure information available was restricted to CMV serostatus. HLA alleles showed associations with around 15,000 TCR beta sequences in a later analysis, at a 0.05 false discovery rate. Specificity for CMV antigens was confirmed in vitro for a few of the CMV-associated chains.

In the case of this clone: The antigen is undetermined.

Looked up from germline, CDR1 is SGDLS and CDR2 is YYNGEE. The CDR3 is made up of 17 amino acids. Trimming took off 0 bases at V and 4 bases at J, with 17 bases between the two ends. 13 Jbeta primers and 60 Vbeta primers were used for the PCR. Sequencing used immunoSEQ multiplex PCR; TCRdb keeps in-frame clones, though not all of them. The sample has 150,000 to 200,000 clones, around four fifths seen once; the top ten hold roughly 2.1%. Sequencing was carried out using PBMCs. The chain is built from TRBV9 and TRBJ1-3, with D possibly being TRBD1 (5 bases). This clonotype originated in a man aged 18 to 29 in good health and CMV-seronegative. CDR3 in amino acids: CASSVEGTRRGGNTIYF. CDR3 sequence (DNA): TGTGCCAGCAGCGTAGAAGGGACCAGGAGGGGAGGAAACACCATATATTTT.